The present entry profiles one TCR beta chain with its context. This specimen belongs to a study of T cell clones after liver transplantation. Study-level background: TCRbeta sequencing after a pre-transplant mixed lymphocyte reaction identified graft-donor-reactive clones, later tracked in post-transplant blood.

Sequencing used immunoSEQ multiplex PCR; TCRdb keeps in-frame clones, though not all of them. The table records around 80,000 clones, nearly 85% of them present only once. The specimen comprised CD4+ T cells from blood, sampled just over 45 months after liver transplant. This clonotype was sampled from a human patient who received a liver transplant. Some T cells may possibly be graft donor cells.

The CDR3 protein is CAISESAPGQGGSEQYF. The CDR3, as DNA: TGTGCCATCAGTGAGTCGGCCCCCGGACAGGGGGGTAGCGAGCAGTACTTC. This chain uses TRBV10-3 with TRBJ2-7; 10 bases are shared with TRBD1. Germline V gives CDR1 ENHRY, CDR2 SYGVKD. CDR3 length: 17 amino acids. V lost 0 bases and J lost 6; bases outside the gene matches: 11.